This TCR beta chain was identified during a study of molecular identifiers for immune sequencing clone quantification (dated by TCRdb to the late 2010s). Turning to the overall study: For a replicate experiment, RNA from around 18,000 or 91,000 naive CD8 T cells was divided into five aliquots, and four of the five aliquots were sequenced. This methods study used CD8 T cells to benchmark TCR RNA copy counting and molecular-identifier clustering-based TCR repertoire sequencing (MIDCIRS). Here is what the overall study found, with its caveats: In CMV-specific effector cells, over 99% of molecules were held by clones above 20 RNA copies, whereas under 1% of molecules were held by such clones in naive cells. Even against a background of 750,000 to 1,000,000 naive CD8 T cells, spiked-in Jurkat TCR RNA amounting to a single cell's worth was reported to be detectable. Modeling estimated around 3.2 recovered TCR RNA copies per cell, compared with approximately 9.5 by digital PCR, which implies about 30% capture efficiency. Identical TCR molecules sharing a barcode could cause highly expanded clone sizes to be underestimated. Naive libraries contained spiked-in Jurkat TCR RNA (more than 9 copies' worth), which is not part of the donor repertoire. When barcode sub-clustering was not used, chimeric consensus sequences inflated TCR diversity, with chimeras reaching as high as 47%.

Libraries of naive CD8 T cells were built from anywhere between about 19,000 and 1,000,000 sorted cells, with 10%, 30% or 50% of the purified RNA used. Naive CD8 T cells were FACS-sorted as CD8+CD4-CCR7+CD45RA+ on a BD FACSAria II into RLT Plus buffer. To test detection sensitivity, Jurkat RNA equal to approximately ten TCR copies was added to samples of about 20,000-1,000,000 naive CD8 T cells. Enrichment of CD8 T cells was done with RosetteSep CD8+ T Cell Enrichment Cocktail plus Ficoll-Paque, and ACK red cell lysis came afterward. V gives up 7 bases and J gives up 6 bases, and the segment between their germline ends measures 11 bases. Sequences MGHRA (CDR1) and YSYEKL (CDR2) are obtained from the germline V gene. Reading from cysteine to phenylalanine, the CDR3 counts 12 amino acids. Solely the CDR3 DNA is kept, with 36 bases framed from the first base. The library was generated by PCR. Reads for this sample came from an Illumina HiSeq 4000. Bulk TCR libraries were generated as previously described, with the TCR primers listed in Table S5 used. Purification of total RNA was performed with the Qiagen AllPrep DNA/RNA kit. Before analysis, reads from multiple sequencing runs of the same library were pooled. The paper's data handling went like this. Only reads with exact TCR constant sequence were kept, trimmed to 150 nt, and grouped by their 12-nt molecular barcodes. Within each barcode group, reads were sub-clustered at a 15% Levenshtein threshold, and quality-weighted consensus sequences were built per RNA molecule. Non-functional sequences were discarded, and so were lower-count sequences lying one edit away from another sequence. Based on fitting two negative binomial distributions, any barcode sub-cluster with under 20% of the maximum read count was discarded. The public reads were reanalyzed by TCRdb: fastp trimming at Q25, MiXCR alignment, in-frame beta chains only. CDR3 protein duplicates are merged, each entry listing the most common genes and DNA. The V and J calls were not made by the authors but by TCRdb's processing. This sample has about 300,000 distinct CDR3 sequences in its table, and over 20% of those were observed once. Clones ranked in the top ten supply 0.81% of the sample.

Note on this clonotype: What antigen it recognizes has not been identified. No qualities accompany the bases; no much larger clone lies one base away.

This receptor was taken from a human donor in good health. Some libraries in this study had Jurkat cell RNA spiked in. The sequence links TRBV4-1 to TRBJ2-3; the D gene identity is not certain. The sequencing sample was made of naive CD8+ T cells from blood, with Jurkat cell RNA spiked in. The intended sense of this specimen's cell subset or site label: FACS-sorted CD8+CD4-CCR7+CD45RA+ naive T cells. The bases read TGCGCCAGCACTGGTTTAGCCGATACGCAGTATTTT. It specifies CASTGLADTQYF.